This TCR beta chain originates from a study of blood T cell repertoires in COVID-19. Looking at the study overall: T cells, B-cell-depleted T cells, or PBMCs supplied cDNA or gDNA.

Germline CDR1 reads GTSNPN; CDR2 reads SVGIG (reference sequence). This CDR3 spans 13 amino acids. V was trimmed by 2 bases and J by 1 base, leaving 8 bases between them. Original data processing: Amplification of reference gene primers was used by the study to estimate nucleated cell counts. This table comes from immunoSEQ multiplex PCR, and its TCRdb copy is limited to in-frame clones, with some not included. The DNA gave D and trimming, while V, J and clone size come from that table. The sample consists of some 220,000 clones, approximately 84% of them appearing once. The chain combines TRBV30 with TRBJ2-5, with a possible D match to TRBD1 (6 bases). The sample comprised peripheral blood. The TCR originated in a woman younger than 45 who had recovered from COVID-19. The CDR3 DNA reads TGTGCCTGGAGTCGGGACATCCAAGAGACCCAGTACTTC. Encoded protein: CAWSRDIQETQYF.